This T cell receptor beta chain was recovered during a study of cytomegalovirus exposure and HLA in healthy donors. Vbeta (60) and Jbeta (13) primers were used in the PCR. Measured with immunoSEQ multiplex PCR; TCRdb has only the in-frame clones, and not every one. This sample has 70,000 to 85,000 clones; 74% occur once, and the top ten carry about 8.6%. This CDR3 is 15 amino acids long. Trimming stripped 0 bases from V and 6 bases from J, with 12 bases between. CDR1 and CDR2 from the germline V gene are MNHEY and SMNVEV (reference sequence). The TCR comes from a man in his forties in good health and CMV-seropositive. This chain links TRBV27 with TRBJ2-1; unclear D gene. Sequenced sample: PBMCs. The CDR3 nucleotides read TGTGCCAGCAGTTTATCCGCGGTGGTCGCCAATGAGCAGTTCTTC. Translating gives CASSLSAVVANEQFF.